Described below is a single T cell receptor beta chain sequence and its context. Its antigen remains undetermined. There are no base qualities to consult, and no much larger clone falls within one base. This entry comes from a study of Ad26.COV2.S vaccination and SARS-CoV-2 variants (dated by TCRdb to the early 2020s). At the level of the whole study: Donors in the vaccine arm were drawn from COV1001, a multicentre, randomized, double-blind, placebo-controlled phase I-IIa trial testing Ad26.COV2.S in healthy adults. Ad26.COV2.S was administered intramuscularly at 5 x 10^10 or 1 x 10^11 viral particles, either as a single shot or as two shots given 56 days apart. The specificity and breadth of SARS-CoV-2-reactive T cell receptors after Ad26.COV2.S vaccination were assessed by TCRbeta repertoire sequencing. The TCR-sequenced set comprised roughly 30 samples: around 20 Ad26.COV2.S vaccine recipients, 5 placebo recipients and 8 SARS-CoV-2 convalescent individuals. Participants in the trial were split at random into five groups of five each, receiving low-dose or high-dose Ad26.COV2.S once or twice, or else placebo on both occasions. Investigators did not know the trial group allocation while performing experiments and assessing outcomes. The paper as a whole reports these results and caveats: Comparing responses between vaccine doses or regimens was not something the study was powered to do. Spike-specific TCR breadth was higher in Ad26.COV2.S recipients than in placebo recipients (P = 0.0014). The authors noted that the TCR breadth and depth analyses may have underestimated total T cell responses. Non-spike TCR breadth was comparable between vaccine and placebo recipients, consistent with the vaccine containing only spike. After vaccination, spike-specific CD8+ and CD4+ T cell responses were reported to show substantial breadth.

V loses 0 bases of germline sequence and J loses 2 bases, and the interval between the two ends is 5 bases. CDR1 and CDR2 are drawn from the germline V gene (reference sequence): SGHNT, YYREEE. The CDR3 runs 13 amino acids, cysteine and phenylalanine included. Here the CDR3 DNA is all that survives: 39 bases in frame from base 1. In the paper's terms, the treatment or condition label means: roughly 18 received Ad26.COV2.S at low or high dose, single or two shots; about five received placebo; per-sample allocation not given. Repertoires of vaccine and placebo recipients were sequenced from samples taken on day 63 after the first injection. Cohort 1b enrolled 20 to 30 adults aged 18-55 years at a single site in Boston, USA, between 29 July and 7 August 2020. Ad26.COV2.S was a replication-incompetent adenovirus type 26 vector expressing a prefusion-stabilized SARS-CoV-2 spike protein from the original Wuhan strain.

The immunoSEQ Assay was the method used to sequence TCRbeta CDR3 regions. After extraction, genomic DNA underwent amplification by bias-controlled multiplex PCR, followed by high-throughput sequencing. The source study handled its data this way. To quantify the absolute abundance of every unique TCRbeta CDR3 region, sequences were collapsed and filtered. Usable DNA was measured by amplifying reference genes present in all nucleated cells, and TCRbeta template counts were normalized to that usable DNA to estimate T cell fraction. Repertoire TCRs were annotated as SARS-CoV-2-specific when V gene, CDR3 amino acid sequence and J gene were exactly matched to a known reactive TCR set. The reference SARS-CoV-2 TCR set was obtained from MIRA and was filtered for enrichment in COVID-19-positive ImmuneCODE repertoires, whereby public or cross-reactive TCRs were removed. Using the MIRA antigens, annotated TCRs were further analysed by specific ORF or by position within an ORF. Breadth was defined as the number of annotated unique rearrangements divided by the total number of unique productive rearrangements, and depth was defined as the summed frequency of the annotated unique rearrangements. TCR breadth was compared between groups using two-sided Wilcoxon rank-sum tests. TCRdb holds this immuneACCESS table with in-frame rearrangements only. Some clones are missing; in checked studies, unresolved V genes explain under half, and the rest has no known cause. That table furnishes V, J and clone size, whereas the DNA furnished D and trimming. The sample records about 680,000 clones, around 89% of which are singletons. The ten largest clones capture around 1.4% of the sample.

The sequence links TRBV5-4 to TRBJ2-5; no D gene call is confident. The sequenced sample was peripheral blood, obtained in a trial of Ad26.COV2.S vaccine versus placebo. This TCR was sampled from a person between 18 and 59 years old who received the Ad26.COV2.S COVID-19 vaccine or a placebo. The DNA sequence is given as TGTGCCAGCAGCTTGGGGCAGCAAGAGACCCAGTACTTC. Its amino acids are CASSLGQQETQYF. The reference TRBV5-4 and TRBJ2-5 proteins fill in what lies around the CDR3, so the full variable domain reads ETGVTQSPTHLIKTRGQQVTLRCSSQSGHNTVSWYQQALGQGPQFIFQYYREEENGRGNFPPRFSGLQFPNYSSELNVNALELDDSALYLCASSLGQQETQYFGPGTRLLVL.